The sequence of this TCR beta chain was determined in a study of Graves' ophthalmopathy and Graves' hyperthyroidism. Study observations and caveats: Ophthalmopathy versus stable hyperthyroidism: 13-signature model gave under 90% sensitivity, 75% to 83% specificity.

Included hyperthyroidism patients were aged 18 to 65 and newly diagnosed (under 2 months' duration). This clonotype came up many times. The antigen is undetermined. TCR beta CDR3 regions were amplified from RNA transcripts. First-round RT-PCR used HTBI primers; second-round multiplex PCR followed. TCRdb called the multiplex PCR reads again in MiXCR, with one record for every CDR3 protein. The sample consists of about 600,000 distinct CDR3 sequences, approximately 37% of them appearing once. Per germline, CDR1 DFQATT and CDR2 SNEGSKA (reference sequence). CDR3 length: 14 residues. The J segment lost 3 bases and the V segment lost 6 bases, leaving 11 bases of the junction unmatched.

This receptor was identified in an adult man with Graves' hyperthyroidism. The chain is built from TRBV20-1 and TRBJ2-7; 7 nucleotides align to TRBD1. What was sequenced was peripheral blood or thyroid tissue (not recorded which). The CDR3 here is CSAPERGRGYEQYF. The CDR3 DNA reads as TGCAGTGCCCCCGAGAGGGGGCGCGGCTACGAGCAGTACTTC.